These 2 T cell receptor beta chains share one sample of origin, sequenced in a study of beta chain features in type 1 diabetes. The entirety of the isolated RNA underwent reverse transcription, so expressed TCRB transcripts were sequenced. Profiling relied on immunoSEQ multiplex PCR, and the TCRdb table lists in-frame clones only, not all of them. The sample records 850,000 to 900,000 clones, roughly a sixth being singletons. Sample: naive CD4+ T cells from blood. These receptors were collected from a woman aged 18-30 years in good health.

About this clone itself: The same CDR3 also results from other DNA sequences found in this sample. The rearrangement links TRBV9 to TRBJ2-1; D gene uncertain. V was shortened by 0 bases and J by 0 bases, with 7 bases between the two germline ends. Germline V CDR1 and CDR2: SGDLS, YYNGEE. The CDR3 has 15 amino acids. The CDR3: CASSVEGASYNEQFF. CDR3 DNA sequence: TGTGCCAGCAGCGTAGAAGGAGCCTCCTACAATGAGCAGTTCTTC.

This clone showed up just a few times. CDR3 sequence (DNA): TGTGCCAGCAGTTTGTGGGGTGGGGAGACCCAGTACTTC. It encodes CASSLWGGETQYF. The chain employs TRBV27 and TRBJ2-5; the D is unclear. This CDR3 contains 13 residues. CDR1 is MNHEY, CDR2 SMNVEV, per germline (reference sequence). The V end lost 3 bases, the J end lost 5 bases, and 10 bases lay between the germline ends.